This T cell receptor (beta chain) was recorded in a study of PD-L1 blockade in urothelial cancer. Time point specified: peripheral blood 6 weeks after treatment start. J lost 2 bases, V lost 3 bases, and 2 bases had no gene match. This CDR3 is 14 amino acids long. CDR1 and CDR2 (germline): LGHNA, YSLEER. Profiled with immunoSEQ multiplex PCR; TCRdb holds only in-frame clones, not every one. The sample lists approximately 25,000 clones; approximately 82% were seen once. Sequencing was performed on PBMCs, taken around atezolizumab (anti-PD-L1) treatment. The rearrangement uses TRBV4-3 and TRBJ2-7; 9 bases are shared with TRBD2. This receptor was taken from a man between 70 and 80 years old with urothelial cancer. This CDR3 reads CASSQREGTYEQYF. The CDR3 DNA reads as TGCGCCAGCAGCCAGCGGGAGGGCACCTACGAGCAGTACTTC.